Listed below are T cell receptor beta chains from one sample, sequenced in a study of T cells in Graves' hyperthyroidism and ophthalmopathy. Each CDR3 protein is one row after TCRdb ran MiXCR on the multiplex PCR reads. The sample contains 600,000 to 800,000 distinct CDR3 sequences, under 45% of which appear only once. Sequencing was done on a sample of blood. Receptors were obtained from a woman aged 40-49 years with Graves' hyperthyroidism. The conserved cysteine and the conserved F or W are not part of the CDR3 here.

v_call	j_call	cdr3_aa
TRBV2	TRBJ1-5	ASGGTGGGNQPQH
TRBV2	TRBJ1-5	AISPDSNQPQH
TRBV2	TRBJ1-1	ASSDLLGGTEAF
TRBV29-1	TRBJ2-7	AWETGEGYEQY
TRBV5-6	TRBJ1-3	ASSFPSSGNTIY
TRBV10-3	TRBJ2-2	AISAWDRDGELF
TRBV7-9	TRBJ2-7	ASGLALAGGSYEQY
TRBV7-3	TRBJ1-2	ASSSPSGSNYGYT
TRBV7-6	TRBJ1-5	ASSFADETQH
TRBV20-1	TRBJ1-4	SASGREEKLF
TRBV10-3	TRBJ2-7	ATRDRVSEQY
TRBV28	TRBJ2-7	ASRLTGSYEQY
TRBV19	TRBJ1-2	ASSIGGVGPTSYGYT
TRBV20-1	TRBJ1-4	SAPAFTGNEKLF
TRBV20-1	TRBJ2-5	SARPEPGKETQY
TRBV4-3	TRBJ1-2	ASSQDRLRRERNYGYT
TRBV15	TRBJ1-1	ATSRQGTGGTEAF
TRBV7-9	TRBJ2-7	ASSSSEQVFYEQY
TRBV7-9	TRBJ1-4	ASSPGQRGPSEKLF
TRBV3-1	TRBJ2-7	ASTVSGDYEQY
TRBV29-1	TRBJ1-2	SVPRGTLDRERRLGYT
TRBV7-2	TRBJ2-7	ASSLAARAQSYEQY
TRBV6-5	TRBJ2-2	ASSSGRDTGELF
TRBV2	TRBJ2-3	ASNEGYPITDTQY
TRBV6-5	TRBJ1-2	ASSYFDSNYGYT
TRBV20-1	TRBJ2-1	SALAGSHYNEQF
TRBV6-5	TRBJ1-3	AGSYSWVPGNTIY
TRBV6-5	TRBJ1-3	ASSSVGPISGNTIY
TRBV19	TRBJ1-5	ASSPPGVSNQPQH
TRBV7-2	TRBJ1-2	ASSRDRGVRYT
TRBV7-8	TRBJ1-5	ASSFDFGTGGSH
TRBV7-9	TRBJ1-4	ASSFGGNEKLF
TRBV12-3/TRBV12-4	TRBJ1-3	ASSSSGTSSGNTIY
TRBV6-5	TRBJ2-5	ASSYRAEQETQY
TRBV7-3	TRBJ2-5	ASSLTLLETQY
TRBV2	TRBJ2-7	ASSEVAGGPYEQY
TRBV2	TRBJ2-7	ASTPTPVPYEQY
TRBV30	TRBJ1-2	AITGTDNYGYT
TRBV7-2	TRBJ2-6	ASSLSVASWSRGANVLT
TRBV15	TRBJ1-4	ATSRVRGANEKLF
TRBV19	TRBJ1-5	ASSIWDRVGQPQH
TRBV20-1	TRBJ2-7	SARAAGTSGDYEQY
TRBV7-2	TRBJ1-6	ASSLLGRSNSPLH
TRBV29-1	TRBJ1-2	SVVGGYGGYT
TRBV9	TRBJ1-2	ASSASGFNYGYT
TRBV28	TRBJ1-5	ASSPDSTNQPQH
TRBV10-3	TRBJ2-6	ASSSPAARSSGANVLT
TRBV10-1	TRBJ2-7	ASSESDLAGGRPIYEQY
TRBV7-2	TRBJ1-5	ASSQTGGFSNQPQH
TRBV10-3	TRBJ1-2	AITTDRAYYGYT
TRBV2	TRBJ2-5	ASSSSQGYQETQY
TRBV7-8	TRBJ2-7	ASSPRQGTPPEQY
TRBV11-2	TRBJ1-5	ASSLDWQTHQPQH
TRBV10-3	TRBJ1-6	AISETGTPNSPLH
TRBV24-1	TRBJ2-3	ATRDSGTDTQY